These 8 T cell receptor beta chains share one sample of origin, sequenced in a study of blood T cell repertoires in COVID-19. Sequencing was performed with immunoSEQ multiplex PCR; in TCRdb, only in-frame clones are kept and a portion is missing. The profile shows 95,000 to 100,000 clones, less than 85% of them singletons. Source material: peripheral blood. The receptor set was obtained from a human donor in a cohort sampled during active COVID-19.

Comments on this clone: A junction boundary mismatches the germline segment, possibly from a read error. The chain links TRBV12-5 to TRBJ1-2; 7 nucleotides agree with TRBD1. CDR1 is LGHNT, CDR2 FRNRAP, per germline. The CDR3 contains 12 residues. The CDR3 DNA is TGTGCTAGTGGTTTGGGGACAGGAGGCTCCTTCTTC. It translates to CASGLGTGGSFF.

The V call is TRBV7-3, the J call TRBJ2-3, with TRBD2 matching 8 bases. The CDR3 has 14 amino acids. V shed 5 bases and J 3 bases; nucleotides not matched to a gene: 4. Germline CDR1 SGHTA, CDR2 FQGTGA. The CDR3 DNA sequence: TGTGCCAGCAGCCCGGGAGGGAGGACAGATACGCAGTATTTT. It yields the protein CASSPGGRTDTQYF.

This chain uses TRBV28 with TRBJ2-7, with 8 bases fitting TRBD1. The CDR3 sequence is 17 residues long. V lost 2 bases and J lost 2; bases outside the gene matches: 11. The germline V gene has CDR1 MDHEN and CDR2 SYDVKM. The DNA for the CDR3 is TGTGCCAGCAGTTTACCCCCTTCGACAGGGGCGACCTACGAGCAGTACTTC. Residues: CASSLPPSTGATYEQYF. The whole variable domain, filled in from reference TRBV28 and TRBJ2-7, reads DVKVTQSSRYLVKRTGEKVFLECVQDMDHENMFWYRQDPGLGLRLIYFSYDVKMKEKGDIPEGYSVSREKKERFSLILESASTNQTSMYLCASSLPPSTGATYEQYFGPGTRLTVT.

The chain uses TRBV7-2 and TRBJ2-5; the D gene is possibly TRBD1 (5 bases). The CDR3 has 15 residues. Germline CDR1 SGHTA, CDR2 FQGNSA. Between the trimmed V and J ends, which lost 1 base and 4 bases, there was a span of 13 bases. CDR3 amino acids: CASSLGAGNIETQYF. CDR3 DNA sequence: TGTGCCAGCAGCTTAGGGGCAGGGAATATAGAGACCCAGTACTTC. Full variable domain (remainder filled in from reference TRBV7-2 and TRBJ2-5): GAGVSQSPSNKVTEKGKDVELRCDPISGHTALYWYRQSLGQGLEFLIYFQGNSAPDKSGLPSDRFSAERTGGSVSTLTIQRTQQEDSAVYLCASSLGAGNIETQYFGPGTRLLVL.

The chain uses TRBV7-9 and TRBJ2-1, with 15 bases fitting TRBD2. V lost 5 bases, J lost 9 bases, and 8 bases stayed unmatched. The CDR3 spans 16 residues. Germline V gives CDR1 SEHNR, CDR2 FQNEAQ (reference sequence). CDR3 region: CASSIWGLAGGGEQFF. For the CDR3, the DNA is TGTGCCAGCAGCATCTGGGGACTAGCGGGAGGTGGTGAGCAGTTCTTC.

CDR3 nucleotides: TGTGCCAGCAGCTTAGTGGCTAGCGGGGGGGAAGAGACCCAGTACTTC. This sequence encodes CASSLVASGGEETQYF. The J gene is TRBJ2-5, the V gene TRBV7-2; 12 bases are shared with TRBD2. The CDR3 sequence is 16 residues long. Germline V gene lookup returns CDR1 SGHTA and CDR2 FQGNSA. V gave up 1 base and J gave up 3 bases; unmatched junction bases: 3. The full variable domain, in which reference TRBV7-2 and TRBJ2-5 provide the parts outside the CDR3, is GAGVSQSPSNKVTEKGKDVELRCDPISGHTALYWYRQSLGQGLEFLIYFQGNSAPDKSGLPSDRFSAERTGGSVSTLTIQRTQQEDSAVYLCASSLVASGGEETQYFGPGTRLLVL.

The chain joins TRBV27 to TRBJ1-4, with D possibly being TRBD1 (6 bases). The CDR3 contains 15 residues. Germline V CDR1 and CDR2: MNHEY, SMNVEV (reference sequence). V was shortened by 6 bases and J by 0 bases, with 11 bases between the two germline ends. CDR3 sequence: CASRKDSATNEKLFF. The CDR3 DNA is TGTGCCAGCAGAAAGGACAGTGCAACTAATGAAAAACTGTTTTTT.

This chain joins TRBV7-9 and TRBJ2-5, with 7 bases that match TRBD2. Germline V gene sequence: CDR1 SEHNR, CDR2 FQNEAQ (reference sequence). This CDR3 spans 15 amino acids. J gave up 4 bases and V 7 bases, and 12 bases lay outside the gene matches. The CDR3 here is CASTTGTIDTETQYF. The CDR3 region has the DNA TGTGCCAGCACAACCGGGACTATCGATACAGAGACCCAGTACTTC.